This T cell receptor (beta chain) was captured in a study of blood T cell repertoires in COVID-19. Study at large: Donors in the United States, Italy and Spain gave samples during acute or convalescent COVID-19.

Per the original methods: Estimation of nucleated cell counts was performed using reference gene primer amplification. Method: immunoSEQ multiplex PCR; TCRdb's copy keeps in-frame clones and lacks some. D and trimming come from the DNA, and the V and J calls and clone size come from that table. The sample carries about 240,000 clones, 80% to 85% recorded once. From germline, CDR1 is SGHDN and CDR2 FVKESK. The CDR3 has 15 amino acids. Trimming stripped 1 base from V and 7 bases from J, with 16 bases between. The chain carries TRBV14 and TRBJ1-1; weak D call: TRBD1 (6 bases). The sequence was obtained from a woman aged 18-30 years with acute or convalescent COVID-19. The sequencing sample was made of peripheral blood. The CDR3 nucleotides read TGTGCCAGCAGCCAAGTTGCGGGTCAGGGGAATGAAGCTTTCTTT. It specifies CASSQVAGQGNEAFF.